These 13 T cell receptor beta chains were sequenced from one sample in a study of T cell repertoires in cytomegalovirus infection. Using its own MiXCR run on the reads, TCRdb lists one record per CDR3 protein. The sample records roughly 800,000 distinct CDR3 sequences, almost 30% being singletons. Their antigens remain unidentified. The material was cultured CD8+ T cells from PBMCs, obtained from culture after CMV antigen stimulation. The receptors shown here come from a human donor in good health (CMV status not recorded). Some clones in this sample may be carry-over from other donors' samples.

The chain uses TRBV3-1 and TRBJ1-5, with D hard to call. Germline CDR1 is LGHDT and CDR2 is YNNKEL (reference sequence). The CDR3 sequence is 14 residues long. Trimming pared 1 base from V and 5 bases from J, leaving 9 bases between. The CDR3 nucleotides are TGTGCCAGCAGCCAAGCCGTTCACGATCAGCCCCAGCATTTT. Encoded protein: CASSQAVHDQPQHF.

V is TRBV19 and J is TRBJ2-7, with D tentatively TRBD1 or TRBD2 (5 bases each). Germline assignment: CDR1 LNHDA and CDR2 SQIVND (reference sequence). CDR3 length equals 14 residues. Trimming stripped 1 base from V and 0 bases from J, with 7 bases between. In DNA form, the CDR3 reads TGTGCCAGTAGTATAGGTGGGGGCTCCTACGAGCAGTACTTC. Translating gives CASSIGGGSYEQYF.

The CDR3 nucleotides read TGTGCCAGCAGTTACCTCCCTCTTGACGGCTACACCTTC. It codes for CASSYLPLDGYTF. This chain links TRBV6-6 with TRBJ1-2; D call uncertain. This CDR3 has 13 residues. V gave up 2 bases and J gave up 8 bases, with 12 bases separating them. CDR1 MNHNY and CDR2 SVGAGI come from the germline V gene (reference sequence).

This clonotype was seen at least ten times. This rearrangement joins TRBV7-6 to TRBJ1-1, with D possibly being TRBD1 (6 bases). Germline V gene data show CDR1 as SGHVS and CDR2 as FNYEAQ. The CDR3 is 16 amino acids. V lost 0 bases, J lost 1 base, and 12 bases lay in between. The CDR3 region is CASSLAMGRGNTEAFF. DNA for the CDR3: TGTGCCAGCAGCTTAGCGATGGGCAGGGGGAACACTGAAGCTTTCTTT.

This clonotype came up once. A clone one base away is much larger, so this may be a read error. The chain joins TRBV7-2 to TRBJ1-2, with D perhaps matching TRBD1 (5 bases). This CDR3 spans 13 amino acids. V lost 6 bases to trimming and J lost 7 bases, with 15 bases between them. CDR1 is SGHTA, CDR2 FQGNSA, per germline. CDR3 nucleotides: TGTGCCAGCAGATTAAAAGGGGTTGGTGGCTACACCTTC. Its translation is CASRLKGVGGYTF.

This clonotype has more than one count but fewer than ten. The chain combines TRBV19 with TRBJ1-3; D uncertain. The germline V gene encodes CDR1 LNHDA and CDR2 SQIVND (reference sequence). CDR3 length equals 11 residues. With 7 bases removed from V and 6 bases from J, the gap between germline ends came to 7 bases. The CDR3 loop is CASIAVNTIYF. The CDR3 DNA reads TGTGCCAGTATCGCGGTAAACACCATATATTTT.

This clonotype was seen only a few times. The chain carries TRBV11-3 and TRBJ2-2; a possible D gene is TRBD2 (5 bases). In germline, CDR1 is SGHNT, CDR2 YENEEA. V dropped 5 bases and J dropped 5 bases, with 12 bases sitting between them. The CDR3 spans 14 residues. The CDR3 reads CASSPRRGTGELFF. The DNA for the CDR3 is TGTGCCAGCAGCCCCCGACGGGGAACCGGGGAGCTGTTTTTT.

CDR3 protein: CASSYKGLGNTIYF. Here the CDR3 DNA reads TGTGCCAGCAGTTACAAGGGGCTAGGAAACACCATATATTTT. The J gene is TRBJ1-3, the V gene TRBV6-7; D perhaps matches TRBD1 (5 bases). TRBV6-7 is assigned to the ORF class and has an uncertain function. V was cut by 2 bases and J by 4 bases, with 9 bases left in between. The CDR3 extends over 14 amino acids.

In DNA, the CDR3 is TGTGCCGGTCGGAGGGAGAACACTGAAGCTTTCTTT. As protein: CAGRRENTEAFF. The chain has TRBV2 and TRBJ1-1, with D uncertain. CDR1 SNHLY and CDR2 FYNNEI come from the germline V gene. The CDR3 runs to 12 residues. The germline V and J ends were trimmed by 11 bases and 1 base, with 11 bases remaining between them.

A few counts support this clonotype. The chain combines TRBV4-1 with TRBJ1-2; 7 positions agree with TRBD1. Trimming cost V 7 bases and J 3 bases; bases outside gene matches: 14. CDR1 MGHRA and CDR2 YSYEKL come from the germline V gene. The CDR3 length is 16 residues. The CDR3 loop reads CASTQGGFSRDYGYTF. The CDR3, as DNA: TGCGCCAGCACCCAGGGGGGGTTCAGTCGTGACTATGGCTACACCTTC.

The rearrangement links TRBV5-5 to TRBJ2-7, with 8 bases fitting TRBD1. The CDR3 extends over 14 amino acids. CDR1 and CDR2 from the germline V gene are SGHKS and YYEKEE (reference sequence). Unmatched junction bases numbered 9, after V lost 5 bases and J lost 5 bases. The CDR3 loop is CASSFQGAGNEQYV. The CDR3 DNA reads TGTGCCAGCAGTTTCCAGGGGGCAGGGAACGAGCAGTACGTC.

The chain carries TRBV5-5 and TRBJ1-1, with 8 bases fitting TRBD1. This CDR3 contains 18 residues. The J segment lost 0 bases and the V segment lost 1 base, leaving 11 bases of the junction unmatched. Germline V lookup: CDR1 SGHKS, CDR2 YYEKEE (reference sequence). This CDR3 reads CASSLFPGTGVMNTEAFF. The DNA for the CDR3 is TGTGCCAGCAGCTTGTTCCCCGGGACAGGAGTTATGAACACTGAAGCTTTCTTT.

The CDR3 bases are TGTGCCAGCAGTTACTCGTATACCTCCTACGAGCAGTACGTC. Its protein product is CASSYSYTSYEQYV. V is TRBV6-2 or TRBV6-3 and J is TRBJ2-7; D gene ambiguous. The CDR3 consists of 14 residues. Germline V gives CDR1 MNHEY, CDR2 SVGEGT. V lost 0 bases to trimming and J lost 0 bases, with 6 bases between them.